Following are 17 T cell receptor beta chains from one sample sequenced in a study of T cell responses to AZD1222 COVID-19 vaccine. Sequencing used immunoSEQ multiplex PCR; TCRdb keeps in-frame clones, though not all of them. The data hold approximately 190,000 clones, with around 90% observed a single time. The material was peripheral blood, obtained on day 0 of AZD1222 vaccination. The receptors were gathered from an adult in good health.

The chain has TRBV16 and TRBJ1-2; the match to TRBD1 covers 9 bases. CDR3 length equals 15 residues. Germline loops: CDR1 KGHSY, CDR2 FQNENV. Trimming cost V 6 bases and J 0 bases; bases outside gene matches: 5. The CDR3: CASSTGTGSNYGYTF. In DNA, the CDR3 is TGTGCCAGCAGTACTGGGACAGGGTCTAACTATGGCTACACCTTC.

This chain connects TRBV3-1 (or the pseudogene TRBV3-2) to TRBJ1-2; D possibly corresponds to TRBD1 (6 bases). In germline, CDR1 is LGHDT, CDR2 YNNKEL (reference sequence). V lost 4 bases and J lost 8, with 14 bases in between. This CDR3 contains 13 residues. The CDR3 protein is CASSRGGGVGYTF. The CDR3 nucleotides read TGTGCCAGCAGCCGCGGGGGGGGCGTCGGCTACACCTTC.

In this sample, this clone turned up a few times. V is TRBV18 and J is TRBJ2-1, with TRBD2 matching 13 bases. Unmatched junction bases numbered 9, after V lost 5 bases and J lost 8 bases. The CDR3 is 16 residues long. Germline V gives CDR1 KGHSH, CDR2 LQKENI. Here the CDR3 DNA reads TGTGCCAGCTCAGACGGACTAGCGGGAGTGTTCTATGAGCAGTTCTTC. Translating it yields CASSDGLAGVFYEQFF.

The V and J genes are TRBV7-2 and TRBJ2-1; the D gene is possibly TRBD1 (5 bases). Trimming shortened V by 3 bases and J by 8 bases, and 17 bases separated the two germline ends. This CDR3 comprises 15 residues. Germline V gene sequence: CDR1 SGHTA, CDR2 FQGNSA. The CDR3 protein is CASSFYPGTGDEQFF. DNA for the CDR3: TGTGCCAGCAGCTTTTACCCAGGTACAGGCGATGAGCAGTTCTTC. Supplemented by reference TRBV7-2 and TRBJ2-1, the full variable domain reads GAGVSQSPSNKVTEKGKDVELRCDPISGHTALYWYRQSLGQGLEFLIYFQGNSAPDKSGLPSDRFSAERTGGSVSTLTIQRTQQEDSAVYLCASSFYPGTGDEQFFGPGTRLTVL.

The V and J genes are TRBV12-3 or TRBV12-4 and TRBJ2-2, with a weak D call TRBD1 (6 bases). V was trimmed by 6 bases and J by 1 base, leaving 6 bases between them. The CDR3 runs to 13 residues. This CDR3 is CASRTGNTGELFF. DNA for the CDR3: TGTGCCAGCAGGACAGGGAACACCGGGGAGCTGTTTTTT.

The CDR3 sequence is CASSPGGTLSYNEQFF. In DNA form, the CDR3 reads TGTGCCAGCAGTCCAGGGGGCACGTTATCCTACAATGAGCAGTTCTTC. This chain connects TRBV28 to TRBJ2-1; 8 bases match TRBD1. Germline trimming cut 5 bases from V and 1 base from J; bases unmatched to any gene: 7. Germline CDR1 is MDHEN and CDR2 is SYDVKM. This CDR3 has 16 residues.

The CDR3 loop reads CASSYGGRAAFF. The DNA for the CDR3 is TGTGCCAGCAGTTATGGGGGGCGCGCGGCTTTCTTT. The gene calls are TRBV28 and TRBJ1-1, with a possible D match to TRBD1 (6 bases). The CDR3 consists of 12 residues. Between the trimmed V and J ends, which lost 4 bases and 11 bases, there was a span of 14 bases. CDR1 and CDR2 (germline): MDHEN, SYDVKM.

V and J are TRBV5-4 and TRBJ1-1; D remains ambiguous. CDR1 is SGHNT, CDR2 YYREEE, per germline (reference sequence). Trimming took 1 base from V and 1 from J, leaving 8 bases between them. The CDR3 is made up of 14 amino acids. The CDR3: CASSLQFANTEAFF. The DNA of the CDR3 is TGTGCCAGCAGCTTGCAGTTTGCGAACACTGAAGCTTTCTTT.

The sample holds one count of this clone. The V and J genes are TRBV27 and TRBJ2-7; the D gene is possibly TRBD1 (6 bases). The CDR3 runs to 16 residues. Germline values: CDR1 MNHEY, CDR2 SMNVEV (reference sequence). V gave up 2 bases and J gave up 2 bases, with 16 bases separating them. For the CDR3, the DNA is TGTGCCAGCAGTTTAACACCTGACAGGTATGCCTACGAGCAGTACTTC. Translation: CASSLTPDRYAYEQYF.

The chain carries TRBV14 and TRBJ1-3; 8 nucleotides agree with TRBD1. The germline V gene has CDR1 SGHDN and CDR2 FVKESK. The J segment lost 3 bases and the V segment lost 1 base, leaving 8 bases of the junction unmatched. This CDR3 has 17 residues. The CDR3 DNA is TGTGCCAGCAGCCAAGTCGGGCAGGGGGCTTATGGAAACACCATATATTTT. This encodes CASSQVGQGAYGNTIYF. Filled out from reference TRBV14 and TRBJ1-3, the complete variable domain reads EAGVTQFPSHSVIEKGQTVTLRCDPISGHDNLYWYRRVMGKEIKFLLHFVKESKQDESGMPNNRFLAERTGGTYSTLKVQPAELEDSGVYFCASSQVGQGAYGNTIYFGEGSWLTVV.

V gene TRBV18 combines with J gene TRBJ2-5; 13 bases align to TRBD2. The trim removed 6 bases at V and 2 bases at J, leaving 3 bases unmatched. The CDR3 is 15 amino acids. The V gene's germline CDR1 is KGHSH and CDR2 LQKENI. Here the CDR3 reads CASSAGLAGQETQYF. The CDR3 nucleotides read TGTGCCAGCTCTGCGGGACTAGCGGGACAAGAGACCCAGTACTTC.

This clone appeared many times. This sequence joins TRBV19 and TRBJ2-3, with D perhaps TRBD1 or TRBD2 (5 bases each). The germline CDR1 and CDR2 sequences are LNHDA and SQIVND (reference sequence). Trimming left V 5 bases short and J 3 bases short, with 9 bases between. The CDR3 runs to 13 residues. The CDR3: CASSRGWTDTQYF. DNA of the CDR3: TGTGCCAGTAGTCGGGGCTGGACAGATACGCAGTATTTT.

The chain uses TRBV10-2 and TRBJ1-3; D gene unclear. Trimming took off 6 bases at V and 4 bases at J, with 13 bases between the two ends. Per germline, CDR1 WSHSY and CDR2 SAAADI. CDR3 length: 14 amino acids. The CDR3 is CASSPRTGGNTIYF. Written as DNA, the CDR3 is TGCGCCAGCAGCCCCCGGACTGGAGGAAACACCATATATTTT.

The chain combines TRBV7-9 with TRBJ2-5, with D perhaps assigned TRBD1 or TRBD2 (6 bases each). Germline lookup yields CDR1 SEHNR and CDR2 FQNEAQ (reference sequence). The CDR3 covers 16 residues. V shed 3 bases and J shed 4 bases, with 18 bases lying between them. The CDR3 DNA reads as TGTGCCAGCAGCTTCCTTACAGGGAGGATAGGAGAGACCCAGTACTTC. This sequence encodes CASSFLTGRIGETQYF. The full variable domain, completed using reference TRBV7-9 and TRBJ2-5, is DTGVSQNPRHKITKRGQNVTFRCDPISEHNRLYWYRQTLGQGPEFLTYFQNEAQLEKSRLLSDRFSAERPKGSFSTLEIQRTEQGDSAMYLCASSFLTGRIGETQYFGPGTRLLVL.

The V and J genes are TRBV27 and TRBJ1-2, with D possibly being TRBD1 (5 bases). V was clipped by 2 bases and J by 1 base, with 14 bases between them. Germline V gene lookup returns CDR1 MNHEY and CDR2 SMNVEV (reference sequence). The CDR3 is made up of 16 amino acids. CDR3: CASSLSRGTVNYGYTF. The CDR3 region has the DNA TGTGCCAGCAGTTTAAGTCGGGGGACGGTTAACTATGGCTACACCTTC.

The chain links TRBV5-1 to TRBJ1-2; D is perhaps TRBD1 (5 bases). The length of the CDR3 is 14 residues. The germline gives CDR1 SGHRS, CDR2 YFSETQ. V shed 5 bases and J shed 4 bases, with 15 bases lying between them. CDR3 in amino acids: CASRIDSASYGYTF. The CDR3 coding sequence is TGCGCCAGCAGAATCGACAGTGCCTCCTATGGCTACACCTTC.

This chain connects TRBV10-1 to TRBJ2-7; D perhaps matches TRBD1 (5 bases). V was pared by 0 bases and J by 4 bases, with 10 bases between. Germline V gene lookup returns CDR1 WNHNN and CDR2 SYGVQD (reference sequence). There are 14 residues in the CDR3. The CDR3 region has the DNA TGCGCCAGCAGTGAGTCGGGCAGGGATTACGAGCAGTACTTC. Residues: CASSESGRDYEQYF.